One and the same sample provided the 14 T cell receptor beta chains below, sequenced in a study of blood T cell repertoires in COVID-19. The protocol was immunoSEQ multiplex PCR, while the TCRdb copy is restricted to in-frame clones and leaves out a portion. The sample comprises 150,000 or so clones, roughly four fifths of which are singletons, and approximately 10% rests with the top ten. The sample consisted of peripheral blood. The receptors stem from a human donor in a cohort sampled during active COVID-19.

A remark on this clone: The sample contains more than one DNA sequence encoding this CDR3. The chain uses TRBV3-1 (or the pseudogene TRBV3-2) and TRBJ1-2, with a possible D match to TRBD1 (5 bases). With 0 bases removed from V and 5 bases from J, the gap between germline ends came to 13 bases. The CDR3 contains 15 residues. Germline CDR1 LGHDT, CDR2 YNNKEL (reference sequence). Here the CDR3 DNA reads TGTGCCAGCAGCCAAGATACGGGGGGTGGTTATGGCTACACCTTC. Its protein product is CASSQDTGGGYGYTF.

The V gene is TRBV7-2, the J gene TRBJ2-7, with unresolved D. Germline CDR1 and CDR2: SGHTA and FQGNSA. Trimming removed 5 bases from V and 2 bases from J, with 13 bases in between. The CDR3 runs 14 residues. CDR3 DNA: TGTGCCAGCAGCCCTCCGGGTCATCCCTACGAGCAGTACTTC. It translates to CASSPPGHPYEQYF. The variable domain in full, completed from reference TRBV7-2 and TRBJ2-7, reads GAGVSQSPSNKVTEKGKDVELRCDPISGHTALYWYRQSLGQGLEFLIYFQGNSAPDKSGLPSDRFSAERTGGSVSTLTIQRTQQEDSAVYLCASSPPGHPYEQYFGPGTRLTVT.

This clone was detected only once. The CDR3 is CASSKVSGSGRIAYNEQFF. The CDR3 region has the DNA TGTGCCAGCAGCAAAGTGTCGGGGAGCGGGAGAATTGCCTACAATGAGCAGTTCTTC. The chain combines TRBV21-1 with TRBJ2-1; the table gives TRBD2 as D, unverified against the DNA. TRBV21-1 is a pseudogene locus. The CDR3 is 19 amino acids.

Here the CDR3 reads CASSPRTGSIYNSPLHF. The CDR3 DNA is TGTGCCAGCAGCCCTCGGACAGGATCGATTTATAATTCACCCCTCCACTTT. The chain is built from TRBV7-6 and TRBJ1-6; 7 bases match TRBD1. With V trimmed by 5 bases and J by 4 bases, 11 bases remained unmatched. Germline-derived CDR1 and CDR2 are SGHVS and FNYEAQ. The CDR3 length is 17 residues.

This clone was observed a handful of times. The J gene is TRBJ1-3, the V gene TRBV27; possible D gene TRBD1, 6 bases. CDR1 is MNHEY, CDR2 SMNVEV, per germline (reference sequence). The V end was cut by 4 bases, the J end by 4 bases, with 8 bases between. This CDR3 contains 13 residues. Written as DNA, the CDR3 is TGTGCCAGCAGTTCGCAGGGGGGAAACACCATATATTTT. This codes for CASSSQGGNTIYF.

The rearrangement joins TRBV7-8 to TRBJ1-5, with D tentatively TRBD1 (5 bases). CDR1 SGHVS and CDR2 FQNEAQ come from the germline V gene. The CDR3 contains 15 residues. The V end was cut by 1 base, the J end by 3 bases, with 10 bases between. CDR3 coding DNA: TGTGCCAGCAGCTTAGGCAGGGTTAACAATCAGCCCCAGCATTTT. It specifies CASSLGRVNNQPQHF. Drawing the rest from reference TRBV7-8 and TRBJ1-5, the complete variable domain is GAGVSQSPRYKVAKRGQDVALRCDPISGHVSLFWYQQALGQGPEFLTYFQNEAQLDKSGLPSDRFFAERPEGSVSTLKIQRTQQEDSAVYLCASSLGRVNNQPQHFGDGTRLSIL.

CDR3 nucleotides: TGTGCCCTCCATCTGGGGGCTGAGAACTATGGCTACACCTTC. Its protein product is CALHLGAENYGYTF. The gene calls are TRBV25-1 and TRBJ1-2; D is perhaps TRBD1 (6 bases). The CDR3 extends over 14 amino acids. V was shortened by 11 bases and J by 2 bases, with 18 bases between the two germline ends. Germline CDR1 is MGHDK and CDR2 is SYGVNS.

The gene calls are TRBV30 and TRBJ1-6; D gene ambiguous. The V gene lost 0 bases and the J gene lost 5 bases, with 26 bases spanning the gap. This CDR3 is built from 20 residues. Germline CDR1 is GTSNPN and CDR2 is SVGIG (reference sequence). The CDR3 spells CAWSVLVFHSAQEDNSPLHF. In DNA, the CDR3 is TGTGCCTGGAGTGTATTAGTGTTCCATTCGGCCCAGGAGGATAATTCACCCCTCCACTTT.

The V gene is TRBV5-1, the J gene TRBJ2-3, with a possible D match to TRBD2 (6 bases). The ends were cut back, 4 bases at V and 2 bases at J, with 17 bases in the middle. CDR1 is SGHRS and CDR2 is YFSETQ in the germline V gene. There are 16 residues in the CDR3. In nucleotides, the CDR3 is TGCGCCAGCAGCCTCGGGCGGGGTGATACCACAGATACGCAGTATTTT. Translation gives CASSLGRGDTTDTQYF.

This clone was seen once. The rearrangement uses TRBV10-2 and TRBJ1-6; a weak D match, TRBD1 (5 bases). Trimming removed 7 bases at V and 4 bases at J, with 8 bases between. This CDR3 is 13 amino acids long. Germline V gives CDR1 WSHSY, CDR2 SAAADI. DNA of the CDR3: TGCGCCAGCAATTCAGGGTATAATTCACCCCTCCACTTT. The encoded protein is CASNSGYNSPLHF.

The chain combines TRBV19 with TRBJ1-1; 8 positions agree with TRBD1. J lost 5 bases, V lost 6 bases, and 5 bases had no gene match. Germline V CDR1 and CDR2: LNHDA, SQIVND (reference sequence). The CDR3 loop spans 13 amino acids. The CDR3 is CASRRTGRTEAFF. The CDR3 coding sequence is TGTGCCAGTAGGAGGACAGGGCGGACTGAAGCTTTCTTT.

The genes are TRBV15 and TRBJ2-1; 9 bases line up with TRBD2. The germline CDR1 and CDR2 sequences are LNHNV and YYDKDF (reference sequence). With V trimmed by 0 bases and J by 15 bases, 3 bases remained unmatched. This CDR3 is built from 12 residues. CDR3 sequence (DNA): TGTGCCACCAGCAGAGATCGTAGCGGGAGGTTCTTC. Translated: CATSRDRSGRFF.

Comment on this clone: An end of the junction differs from the germline gene, which may be a read error. The chain links TRBV20-1 to TRBJ1-2; D is uncertain. CDR3 length: 11 amino acids. Germline values: CDR1 DFQATT, CDR2 SNEGSKA (reference sequence). CDR3 loop: CSARENPRVLF. In DNA form, the CDR3 reads TGCAGTGCTAGAGAGAATCCCCGGGTCCTCTTC.

This chain uses TRBV4-3 with TRBJ2-7, with 7 nucleotides matching TRBD1. This CDR3 comprises 15 residues. Germline loops: CDR1 LGHNA, CDR2 YSLEER. V was clipped by 0 bases and J by 3 bases; unmatched bases: 5. The DNA for the CDR3 is TGCGCCAGCAGCCAAGATTTCGCAGGGGGCTACGAGCAGTACTTC. It encodes CASSQDFAGGYEQYF.